This T cell receptor (beta chain) originates from a study of shared clonotypes between healthy human individuals. Findings and caveats of the study: An effect of sequencing depth on clonotype sharing among donors was expected.

A word on this clone: Its antigen is still unknown.

The authors ran the assay at deep level. Assay used: immunoSEQ multiplex PCR; TCRdb lists only in-frame clones, some missing. The sample yields hundreds of thousands of clones, roughly 79% seen once. Nashville, Tennessee was home to all donors, who were Caucasian adults. The clonotype comes from a woman aged 40 to 49 in good health. Some clones in this sample may be carry-over from other donors' samples. The sequenced sample was PBMCs.

In nucleotides, the CDR3 is TGTGCCACCAGCAGAGATCGTATCCCTGGGGCCAACGTCCTGACTTTC. It encodes CATSRDRIPGANVLTF. The genes are TRBV15 and TRBJ2-6; D not resolved. Germline V gene data show CDR1 as LNHNV and CDR2 as YYDKDF (reference sequence). The CDR3 totals 16 residues. V was pared by 0 bases and J by 2 bases, with 8 bases between.